The rows below give T cell receptor beta chains drawn from one sample of a study of shared clonotypes between healthy human individuals. Measured with immunoSEQ multiplex PCR; TCRdb has only the in-frame clones, and not every one. The sample holds roughly 760,000 clones; around 72% are singletons and the top ten take 1.7%. Input material: memory CD4+ T cells sorted from blood. These receptors were taken from a woman under 40 in good health. The CDR3 runs from the conserved cysteine through the conserved F or W. A D gene is named only where the DNA matches it firmly. Some rows have no size entry. The others give once, few or many, or a class for an expanded clone.

j_gene: TRBJ1-2
d_gene: NA
abundance: NA
v_gene: TRBV28
CDR3nt: TGTGCCAGCAGTTTGGACGCGAGTAACTATGGCTACACCTTC
CDR3aa: CASSLDASNYGYTF

j_gene: TRBJ2-7
d_gene: NA
abundance: NA
v_gene: TRBV19
CDR3nt: TGTGCCAGTAGTATGAGGGGTGGGAGGACCTACGAGCAGTACTTC
CDR3aa: CASSMRGGRTYEQYF

j_gene: TRBJ2-1
d_gene: TRBD1
abundance: few
v_gene: TRBV5-4
CDR3nt: TGTGCCAGCAGCTCACCCGGGACAGGGGGGAATGAGCAGTTCTTC
CDR3aa: CASSSPGTGGNEQFF

j_gene: TRBJ1-5
d_gene: NA
abundance: few
v_gene: TRBV19
CDR3nt: TGTGCCAGTAGTATTATTCTGGTGGGCAATCAGCCCCAGCATTTT
CDR3aa: CASSIILVGNQPQHF

j_gene: TRBJ2-5
d_gene: NA
abundance: NA
v_gene: TRBV5-1
CDR3nt: TGCGCCAGCAGCCAACCTAGTGGGGGCTCAGAGACCCAGTACTTC
CDR3aa: CASSQPSGGSETQYF

j_gene: TRBJ2-1
d_gene: TRBD2
abundance: NA
v_gene: TRBV7-9
CDR3nt: TGTGCCAGCAGCCTACTAGCGGGAGGGTACAATGAGCAGTTCTTC
CDR3aa: CASSLLAGGYNEQFF

j_gene: TRBJ2-7
d_gene: TRBD1
abundance: NA
v_gene: TRBV10-2
CDR3nt: TGCGCCAGCAGGCGACAGGGGTCGGCGGACGAGCAGTACTTC
CDR3aa: CASRRQGSADEQYF

j_gene: TRBJ2-3
d_gene: TRBD1
abundance: NA
v_gene: TRBV29-1
CDR3nt: TGCAGCGTTGAACAGGGGGCTATCACAGATACGCAGTATTTT
CDR3aa: CSVEQGAITDTQYF

j_gene: TRBJ1-3
d_gene: NA
abundance: NA
v_gene: TRBV6-6
CDR3nt: TGTGCCAGCGCCTACGGCAGGCCCTCTGGAAACACCATATATTTT
CDR3aa: CASAYGRPSGNTIYF

j_gene: TRBJ2-1
d_gene: NA
abundance: NA
v_gene: TRBV2
CDR3nt: TGTGCCAGCAACCTAGCAGGGGTTCGCGCTGAGCAGTTCTTC
CDR3aa: CASNLAGVRAEQFF

j_gene: TRBJ2-7
d_gene: NA
abundance: NA
v_gene: TRBV2
CDR3nt: TGTGCCAGCGGCCCCCGGGAGACTGGGGTCGAGCAGTACTTC
CDR3aa: CASGPRETGVEQYF

j_gene: TRBJ2-7
d_gene: NA
abundance: many
v_gene: TRBV7-6
CDR3nt: TGTGCCAGCAGCACGCCCAGTGGGGAAAGGAACGAGCAGTACTTC
CDR3aa: CASSTPSGERNEQYF

j_gene: TRBJ1-2
d_gene: TRBD1
abundance: NA
v_gene: TRBV5-6
CDR3nt: TGTGCCAGCAGCTACCTGGACAGGGAATTGCGCTACACCTTC
CDR3aa: CASSYLDRELRYTF

j_gene: TRBJ1-1
d_gene: NA
abundance: NA
v_gene: TRBV15
CDR3nt: TGTGCCACCAGCCCAGGGCCGAACACTGAAGCTTTCTTT
CDR3aa: CATSPGPNTEAFF

j_gene: TRBJ2-7
d_gene: NA
abundance: NA
v_gene: TRBV28
CDR3nt: TGTGCCAGCAGTTTAAACATAAACGAGCAGTACTTC
CDR3aa: CASSLNINEQYF

j_gene: TRBJ2-3
d_gene: NA
abundance: many
v_gene: TRBV29-1
CDR3nt: TGCAGCGTTGAACCAGCGGAGAGAGATACGCAGTATTTT
CDR3aa: CSVEPAERDTQYF

j_gene: TRBJ2-5
d_gene: NA
abundance: NA
v_gene: TRBV5-1
CDR3nt: TGCGCCAGCAGCTTGGCGGATTTTGAGACCCAGTACTTC
CDR3aa: CASSLADFETQYF

j_gene: TRBJ1-1
d_gene: NA
abundance: NA
v_gene: TRBV11-2
CDR3nt: TGTGCCAGCAGCTCTGGACGGGCTGAAGCTTTCTTT
CDR3aa: CASSSGRAEAFF

j_gene: TRBJ1-2
d_gene: NA
abundance: NA
v_gene: TRBV6-6
CDR3nt: TGTGCCAGCAGTTCCCCGACGGGTTCCTATGGCTACACCTTC
CDR3aa: CASSSPTGSYGYTF

j_gene: TRBJ2-7
d_gene: NA
abundance: few
v_gene: TRBV28
CDR3nt: TGTGCCAGCAGTTTTACAGGGCCACAGTACTTC
CDR3aa: CASSFTGPQYF

j_gene: TRBJ1-2
d_gene: TRBD1
abundance: NA
v_gene: TRBV28
CDR3nt: TGTGCCAGCAGTTTATTTTTTTTGGACAGGGGGCGCGGGAACTATGGCTACACCTTC
CDR3aa: CASSLFFLDRGRGNYGYTF

j_gene: TRBJ1-2
d_gene: NA
abundance: NA
v_gene: TRBV19
CDR3nt: TGTGCCAGTAGTATACGGACAGTCCCTAACTATGGCTACACCTTC
CDR3aa: CASSIRTVPNYGYTF

j_gene: TRBJ2-3
d_gene: TRBD2
abundance: once
v_gene: TRBV7-8
CDR3nt: TGTGCCAGCTCGAACCCAGCGGGAGTTGGGGATACGCAGTATTTT
CDR3aa: CASSNPAGVGDTQYF

j_gene: TRBJ2-3
d_gene: TRBD1
abundance: NA
v_gene: TRBV7-8
CDR3nt: TGTGCCAGCAGGCGGTCGACAGGGGGCTCCGCAGATACGCAGTATTTT
CDR3aa: CASRRSTGGSADTQYF

j_gene: TRBJ2-5
d_gene: NA
abundance: NA
v_gene: TRBV15
CDR3nt: TGTGCCACCAGCAGAGTTGGGCAGACGCCTTGGACCCAGTACTTC
CDR3aa: CATSRVGQTPWTQYF

j_gene: TRBJ1-5
d_gene: NA
abundance: NA
v_gene: TRBV19
CDR3nt: TGTGCCAGTAGTTCGTCATTTATCCCACAGCCCCAGCATTTT
CDR3aa: CASSSSFIPQPQHF

j_gene: TRBJ1-1
d_gene: NA
abundance: NA
v_gene: TRBV11-2
CDR3nt: TGTGCCAGCAGCTTTGGGGCAGGGACAACTGAAGCTTTCTTT
CDR3aa: CASSFGAGTTEAFF

j_gene: TRBJ2-7
d_gene: NA
abundance: NA
v_gene: TRBV28
CDR3nt: TGTGCCAGCAGTAGCATTCAGAGGGAAGAGCAGTACTTC
CDR3aa: CASSSIQREEQYF

j_gene: TRBJ2-3
d_gene: NA
abundance: NA
v_gene: TRBV27
CDR3nt: TGTGCCAGCAGTTTCCGGTGGGTCGGGGAGACGCAGTATTTT
CDR3aa: CASSFRWVGETQYF